The clone carrying this T cell receptor (beta chain) occurred many times. TCRdb passed the reads through MiXCR, listing each CDR3 protein once. The table includes fewer than 250,000 distinct CDR3 sequences, under 35% detected once. This entry belongs to a study of kidney transplant recipient with SARS-CoV-2 infection. V shed 5 bases and J shed 4 bases, with 23 bases lying between them. This CDR3 spans 17 amino acids. From germline, CDR1 is SEHNR and CDR2 FQNEAQ (reference sequence). This TCR came from a young adult male patient who had COVID-19 and was a kidney transplant recipient. Some T cells may be supplied by the graft donor. The sequences come from a blood sample, collected at baseline and on roughly day 120 from a kidney transplant recipient. The V and J genes are TRBV7-9 and TRBJ1-2; D is unresolved. Here the CDR3 DNA reads TGTGCCAGCAGCGTTCGCTCATACCATGGAAAGACCTATGGCTACACCTTC. Amino acid sequence: CASSVRSYHGKTYGYTF.